These T cell receptor beta chains were read from a single sample in a study of a mutant IDH1 vaccine in newly diagnosed glioma. No antigens are known for them. The protocol was immunoSEQ multiplex PCR, while the TCRdb copy is restricted to in-frame clones and leaves out a portion. Of about 68,000 clones detected, 84% appear once; the ten largest clones hold approximately 12%. The material was PBMCs, obtained from a glioma patient whose treatment included an IDH1 peptide vaccine. These receptors all come from a young man with glioma. CDR3s include the opening cysteine and the closing phenylalanine or tryptophan. A D gene is named only where the DNA matches it firmly. Size is stated for part of the rows, as once, few or many counts, or as a class when the clone is expanded.

DNA: TGTGCCAGCAGTTTCCTGGGGCATCCTGGAAACACCATATATTTT
CDR3: CASSFLGHPGNTIYF
V: TRBV27
D: NA
J: TRBJ1-3
size: once

DNA: TGCGCCAGCAGCCAAGACGCTAGCGGGAACTACGAGCAGTACTTC
CDR3: CASSQDASGNYEQYF
V: TRBV4-3
D: TRBD2
J: TRBJ2-7
size: NA

DNA: TGCGCCAGCAGTCATACAGGGGGGAGCAATCAGCCCCAGCATTTT
CDR3: CASSHTGGSNQPQHF
V: TRBV10-2
D: TRBD1
J: TRBJ1-5
size: NA

DNA: TGTGCCAGCAGCCCTCCAGGACAGATAGTGAACCCCCATCGGGACTATGGCTACACCTTC
CDR3: CASSPPGQIVNPHRDYGYTF
V: TRBV14
D: NA
J: TRBJ1-2
size: NA

DNA: TGCGCCAGCAGCCGAGGCGGGACAGGGGTCGGGGAGCTGTTTTTT
CDR3: CASSRGGTGVGELFF
V: TRBV4-1
D: TRBD1
J: TRBJ2-2
size: NA

DNA: TGCAGCGCCCGTATAAACACAGATACGCAGTATTTT
CDR3: CSARINTDTQYF
V: TRBV29-1
D: NA
J: TRBJ2-3
size: NA

DNA: TGTGCCAGTAGTATAGGACAGGGTAATGAGCAGTTCTTC
CDR3: CASSIGQGNEQFF
V: TRBV19
D: TRBD1
J: TRBJ2-1
size: once

DNA: TGTGCCAGCAGCCTCGCGTATGGCCTCAATCAGCCCCAGCATTTT
CDR3: CASSLAYGLNQPQHF
V: TRBV7-9
D: NA
J: TRBJ1-5
size: few

DNA: TGTGCCTGGAGTTCCCGAGGAATTGGGCAGCCCCAGCATTTT
CDR3: CAWSSRGIGQPQHF
V: TRBV30
D: NA
J: TRBJ1-5
size: few

DNA: TGTGCCAGCAGCTTGGGACTGAGCTCTGGAAACACCATATATTTT
CDR3: CASSLGLSSGNTIYF
V: TRBV5-6
D: NA
J: TRBJ1-3
size: NA

DNA: TGTGCCAGCAGCTTAGCCGGGGCTACGCAGTATTTT
CDR3: CASSLAGATQYF
V: TRBV11-3
D: NA
J: TRBJ2-3
size: NA

DNA: TGTGCCAGCAGCCACTACCCCTACAATGAGCAGTTCTTC
CDR3: CASSHYPYNEQFF
V: TRBV14
D: NA
J: TRBJ2-1
size: NA

DNA: TGTGCCTGGAGTGTACCCCGACAGGGGGTTTATAGCAATCAGCCCCAGCATTTT
CDR3: CAWSVPRQGVYSNQPQHF
V: TRBV30
D: TRBD1
J: TRBJ1-5
size: NA

DNA: TGTGCCAGCAGCACCCGACTTGGAGCGGGGGTATTGCCAGATACGCAGTATTTT
CDR3: CASSTRLGAGVLPDTQYF
V: TRBV5-6
D: TRBD2
J: TRBJ2-3
size: NA

DNA: TGTGCCAGCAGCCAGCCGGGACAGGGTGCAGATACGCAGTATTTT
CDR3: CASSQPGQGADTQYF
V: TRBV4-2
D: TRBD1
J: TRBJ2-3
size: once

DNA: TGTGCCAGCAGCCCCGGACGTAATCAGCCCCAGCATTTT
CDR3: CASSPGRNQPQHF
V: TRBV2
D: NA
J: TRBJ1-5
size: NA

DNA: TGCGCCAGCAGCCAAACTCTTGGTAGGGGGCGAGAGAATCAGCCCCAGCATTTT
CDR3: CASSQTLGRGRENQPQHF
V: TRBV4-1
D: TRBD1
J: TRBJ1-5
size: NA

DNA: TGTGCCAGTACCCCGGACAGGGGATATGAAAAACTGTTTTTT
CDR3: CASTPDRGYEKLFF
V: TRBV19
D: TRBD1
J: TRBJ1-4
size: NA

DNA: TGTGCCAGCAGTGTTCCGGGGACCTACGAGCAGTACTTC
CDR3: CASSVPGTYEQYF
V: TRBV2
D: NA
J: TRBJ2-7
size: NA

DNA: TGTGCCAGCTCATCTCAACTAGGGGTCCAGCCCCAGCATTTT
CDR3: CASSSQLGVQPQHF
V: TRBV18
D: NA
J: TRBJ1-5
size: NA

DNA: TGTGCCAGCAGCCAAGATTGGACCCGAAGCAATCAGCCCCAGCATTTT
CDR3: CASSQDWTRSNQPQHF
V: TRBV4-2
D: NA
J: TRBJ1-5
size: few

DNA: TGTGCCACCCTTCAATCGGGACTAGCGGTCCACGAGCAGTACTTC
CDR3: CATLQSGLAVHEQYF
V: TRBV28
D: TRBD2
J: TRBJ2-7
size: NA

DNA: TGCAGCGCTAATACCGGGCCCAAGATTGGGGAGCAGTTCTTC
CDR3: CSANTGPKIGEQFF
V: TRBV29-1
D: NA
J: TRBJ2-1
size: NA